This T cell receptor beta chain was recovered during a study of OX40 agonist ivuxolimab in advanced cancers. Study as a whole: Ivuxolimab, an agonistic anti-OX40 (CD134) antibody, was given to patients. Hepatocellular carcinoma, melanoma, renal cell or head and neck cancer was diagnosed in the dose-escalation patients.

Excluded were patients having autoimmune disease history or systemic immunosuppression. Sampling of blood occurred at baseline, cycle 4 day 1, and cycle 7 day 1. Method: immunoSEQ multiplex PCR; TCRdb's copy keeps in-frame clones and lacks some. The sample consists of 40,000 to 60,000 clones, about nine tenths of them appearing once. Per the germline V gene, CDR1 is MNHNS and CDR2 is SASEGT. The length of the CDR3 is 13 residues. V was clipped by 1 base and J by 1 base, with 5 bases between them. This receptor was identified in an adult with an advanced solid tumor such as melanoma, head and neck, liver or kidney cancer. The chain is built from TRBV6-1 and TRBJ2-7; D remains ambiguous. The input for sequencing was CD4+ or CD8+ T cells sorted from blood, taken in a trial of the OX40 agonist ivuxolimab. In DNA form, the CDR3 reads TGTGCCAGCAGTGAAGGACGGTCCTACGAGCAGTACTTC. Translation: CASSEGRSYEQYF.